This TCR beta chain was profiled in a study of shared clonotypes between healthy human individuals. About the research overall: Three plates were used per donor for CD4 naive, three for CD4 memory, two for CD8 naive and one for CD8 memory.

Each of the donors was a healthy adult who was HIV-negative and had not had a recent acute infection or vaccination. The study drew all its donors from Caucasian adults living in Nashville, Tennessee. Measured with immunoSEQ multiplex PCR; TCRdb has only the in-frame clones, and not every one. The sample lists 1,400,000 or so clones; 98% to 99% were seen once. The germline gives CDR1 SGHTS, CDR2 YDEGEE. The CDR3 spans 15 residues. V was clipped by 6 bases and J by 4 bases, with 18 bases between them. This receptor was identified in a man younger than 45 in good health. Sequencing was performed on naive CD4+ T cells sorted from blood. Sample subset: CD45RA+ positively selected. This chain joins TRBV5-8 and TRBJ2-3; D uncertain. In nucleotides, the CDR3 is TGTGCCAGCAACCCGAATCGGGTGTCGGCAGATACGCAGTATTTT. It codes for CASNPNRVSADTQYF.